These 7 T cell receptor beta chains were all obtained from the same sample, sequenced in a study of T cells in tuberculosis. Produced via immunoSEQ multiplex PCR; TCRdb's table is partial and in-frame only. The sample holds roughly 59,000 clones, 81% seen once. Thawed, overnight-rested PBMC were stained with GMM-loaded CD1B tetramer, viability dye and anti-CD3, then sorted. CD1B tetramers were loaded with Rhodococcus equi-derived C32 glucose monomycolate. The sample was CD1b-GMM tetramer-negative cells sorted from PBMCs. Receptors originate from an adult woman with latent tuberculosis.

A single count supports this clone. V and J are TRBV7-3 and TRBJ1-1; TRBD1 matches at 7 bases. Germline-derived CDR1 and CDR2 are SGHTA and FQGTGA. The junction had 7 bases not matched to a gene; V was cut back by 4 bases and J by 5 bases. The CDR3 sequence is 14 residues long. This CDR3 is CASSSSGGQTEAFF. DNA of the CDR3: TGTGCCAGCAGCTCCTCAGGGGGGCAGACTGAAGCTTTCTTT.

The chain carries TRBV27 and TRBJ1-2; possible D gene TRBD1, 6 bases. Germline V gives CDR1 MNHEY, CDR2 SMNVEV (reference sequence). The CDR3 spans 15 residues. The V gene lost 5 bases and the J gene lost 4 bases, with 17 bases spanning the gap. CDR3 sequence (DNA): TGTGCCAGCAGTACCCACCGGGACACCAGCTATGGCTACACCTTC. Its protein product is CASSTHRDTSYGYTF.

This clone occurred once. V and J are TRBV28 and TRBJ2-5; D perhaps matches TRBD2 (6 bases). The J call may not be correct, given that the DNA end is closer to TRBJ2-7. CDR1 is MDHEN and CDR2 is SYDVKM in the germline V gene. This CDR3 is built from 14 residues. The CDR3 protein is CASSPTGTLYEQYF. In DNA, the CDR3 is TGTGCCAGCAGTCCAACCGGGACTCTCTACGAGCAGTACTTC.

This chain links TRBV7-3 with TRBJ2-1, with a possible D match to TRBD2 (5 bases). The germline V and J ends were trimmed by 6 bases and 6 bases, with 12 bases remaining between them. Germline V CDR1 and CDR2: SGHTA, FQGTGA. This CDR3 contains 13 residues. The CDR3 reads CASRSTGGNEQFF. CDR3 bases: TGTGCCAGCAGGTCGACTGGAGGCAATGAGCAGTTCTTC.

The chain joins TRBV18 to TRBJ1-5, with 8 nucleotides matching TRBD1. Germline V gives CDR1 KGHSH, CDR2 LQKENI. The length of the CDR3 is 15 residues. Trimming removed 6 bases from V and 2 bases from J; junction bases left unmatched: 6. CDR3 coding DNA: TGTGCCAGCTCGCAGGCGACAGGGGGCAATCAGCCCCAGCATTTT. Translating it yields CASSQATGGNQPQHF. The complete variable domain, with remaining parts taken from reference TRBV18 and TRBJ1-5, reads NAGVMQNPRHLVRRRGQEARLRCSPMKGHSHVYWYRQLPEEGLKFMVYLQKENIIDESGMPKERFSAEFPKEGPSILRIQQVVRGDSAAYFCASSQATGGNQPQHFGDGTRLSIL.

The J gene is TRBJ1-4, the V gene TRBV5-1; the D gene is possibly TRBD1 (5 bases). V lost 4 bases, J lost 5 bases, and 18 bases lay in between. Germline-derived CDR1 and CDR2 are SGHRS and YFSETQ. The CDR3 extends over 16 amino acids. The CDR3 DNA reads as TGCGCCAGCAGCCTCTCTTGGGGCGGGGACAATGAAAAACTGTTTTTT. This encodes CASSLSWGGDNEKLFF. The full variable domain, with the rest looked up from reference TRBV5-1 and TRBJ1-4, is KAGVTQTPRYLIKTRGQQVTLSCSPISGHRSVSWYQQTPGQGLQFLFEYFSETQRNKGNFPGRFSGRQFSNSRSEMNVSTLELGDSALYLCASSLSWGGDNEKLFFGSGTQLSVL.

The J gene is TRBJ2-7, the V gene TRBV4-3; a possible D gene is TRBD2 (5 bases). Per the germline V gene, CDR1 is LGHNA and CDR2 is YSLEER. The CDR3 runs to 13 residues. Trimming took 1 base from V and 6 from J, leaving 10 bases between them. CDR3 sequence reads: CASSQVRAGEQYF. The CDR3 nucleotides are TGCGCCAGCAGCCAAGTGAGGGCGGGCGAGCAGTACTTC.